This T cell receptor (beta chain) came from a study of cytomegalovirus exposure and HLA in healthy donors. Findings and caveats of the study: Cytomegalovirus association was listed for around 180 TCR beta chains. Rare TCR sequences dominated, though some public TCRs recurred in many donors.

The donors were members of the validation cohort comprising over a hundred subjects, separate from the roughly 650-subject first cohort. This clone was observed a single time. Its matching antigen is unknown. Trimming stripped 1 base from V and 2 bases from J, with 14 bases between. CDR3 length: 16 amino acids. Germline V gene data show CDR1 as MNHNS and CDR2 as SASEGT. Sequencing was performed with immunoSEQ multiplex PCR; in TCRdb, only in-frame clones are kept and a portion is missing. The sample yields 150,000 to 200,000 clones, 70% to 90% seen once. Sample: PBMCs. V usage is TRBV6-1 and J usage is TRBJ1-2; perhaps TRBD1 as D (5 bases). This TCR was recovered from a young man in good health and CMV-seronegative. The CDR3 here is CASSEGRGRVNYGYTF. For the CDR3, the DNA is TGTGCCAGCAGTGAAGGGAGGGGCAGGGTGAACTATGGCTACACCTTC.